What follows are 6 T cell receptor beta chains derived from one specimen sequenced in a study of blood T cell repertoires in COVID-19. TCRdb's copy holds only in-frame clones and misses some; the assay was immunoSEQ multiplex PCR. Of over 90,000 clones in the sample, more than 70% were seen once. The source material was peripheral blood. Every receptor here comes from a woman aged 55-70 years in a cohort sampled during active or convalescent COVID-19.

The CDR3 sequence is CASRNDRAAGEQYF. The CDR3 DNA follows: TGTGCCAGTAGGAACGACAGGGCCGCCGGCGAGCAGTACTTC. This rearrangement joins TRBV19 to TRBJ2-7; TRBD1 matches 7 bases. Germline values: CDR1 LNHDA, CDR2 SQIVND (reference sequence). The CDR3 covers 14 residues. V was pared by 6 bases and J by 6 bases, with 11 bases of the junction left unmatched. The whole variable domain, filled in from reference TRBV19 and TRBJ2-7, reads DGGITQSPKYLFRKEGQNVTLSCEQNLNHDAMYWYRQDPGQGLRLIYYSQIVNDFQKGDIAEGYSVSREKKESFPLTVTSAQKNPTAFYLCASRNDRAAGEQYFGPGTRLTVT.

V usage is TRBV3-1 (or the pseudogene TRBV3-2) and J usage is TRBJ1-2; tentatively, D is TRBD1 (5 bases). The CDR3 is 14 residues long. Trimming shortened V by 3 bases and J by 4 bases, and 12 bases separated the two germline ends. Germline CDR1 LGHDT, CDR2 YNNKEL (reference sequence). CDR3 amino acids: CASSHGTGVYGYTF. The CDR3 DNA reads as TGTGCCAGCAGCCATGGCACAGGAGTCTATGGCTACACCTTC.

This rearrangement joins TRBV5-4 to TRBJ2-1; possible D gene TRBD2, 7 bases. Trimming left V 0 bases short and J 2 bases short, with 15 bases between. Germline V gene lookup returns CDR1 SGHNT and CDR2 YYREEE (reference sequence). This CDR3 has 17 amino acids. The DNA of the CDR3 is TGTGCCAGCAGCTTGGATATTACAGGGAGGGCCTACAATGAGCAGTTCTTC. Translated: CASSLDITGRAYNEQFF.

DNA of the CDR3: TGTGCCAGTAGTCCCGAGACAGGTCTGGGGGGCAATCAGCCCCAGCATTTT. Translated: CASSPETGLGGNQPQHF. This chain joins TRBV19 and TRBJ1-5; tentatively, D is TRBD1 (6 bases). Trimming left V 5 bases short and J 2 bases short, with 19 bases between. CDR3 size: 17 residues. The V gene's germline CDR1 is LNHDA and CDR2 SQIVND (reference sequence). The whole variable domain, remainder taken from reference TRBV19 and TRBJ1-5, is DGGITQSPKYLFRKEGQNVTLSCEQNLNHDAMYWYRQDPGQGLRLIYYSQIVNDFQKGDIAEGYSVSREKKESFPLTVTSAQKNPTAFYLCASSPETGLGGNQPQHFGDGTRLSIL.

The chain recombines TRBV3-1 (or the pseudogene TRBV3-2) with TRBJ2-7; D is possibly TRBD2 (6 bases). Between the trimmed V and J ends, which lost 2 bases and 10 bases, there was a span of 21 bases. This CDR3 comprises 15 residues. Germline assignment: CDR1 LGHDT and CDR2 YNNKEL (reference sequence). The CDR3 coding sequence is TGTGCCAGCAGCCAAATACCAGGGTCTAGCGTGAACCAGTACTTC. This codes for CASSQIPGSSVNQYF.

The chain uses TRBV7-2 and TRBJ2-5, with 7 bases matching TRBD2. The CDR3 length is 16 residues. Germline V gives CDR1 SGHTA, CDR2 FQGNSA. The trim removed 5 bases at V and 5 bases at J, leaving 14 bases unmatched. The CDR3 DNA reads TGTGCCAGCAGCCCCCGCCAGGCTAGCGGTCGCGAGACCCAGTACTTC. Translation: CASSPRQASGRETQYF.